Listed here are 31 T cell receptor beta chains from one sample, sequenced in a study of PD-1 blockade in classical Hodgkin lymphoma. The table came from immunoSEQ multiplex PCR; TCRdb's copy has only in-frame clones and leaves some out. The repertoire consists of thousands of clones, with more than 85% occurring once and the leading ten covering about 8%. As to time point: newly diagnosed, previously untreated cHL patient sample. CD8+ T cell isolation from thawed PBMCs was performed by magnetic negative selection. Sequenced: CD8+ T cells from blood. These receptors were collected from a human donor with classical Hodgkin lymphoma.

The rearrangement links TRBV10-3 to TRBJ2-7; TRBD2 might be the D (6 bases). This CDR3 contains 15 residues. CDR1 ENHRY and CDR2 SYGVKD come from the germline V gene. V was shortened by 6 bases and J by 4 bases, with 19 bases between the two germline ends. The chain's CDR3 is CAISGLKREIYEQYF. Here the CDR3 DNA reads TGTGCCATCAGCGGCCTCAAACGGGAGATTTACGAGCAGTACTTC.

The rearrangement links TRBV28 to TRBJ2-7, with 10 bases fitting TRBD1. This CDR3 contains 16 residues. V was pared by 6 bases and J by 5 bases, with 13 bases of the junction left unmatched. Looked up from germline, CDR1 is MDHEN and CDR2 is SYDVKM. The DNA of the CDR3 is TGTGCCAGCAGAAAAGGACCGGGACAGGGGTACGACGAGCAGTACTTC. Translating gives CASRKGPGQGYDEQYF.

The rearrangement joins TRBV11-2 to TRBJ2-7; 10 bases are a match to TRBD1. CDR3 length equals 16 residues. Germline V gives CDR1 SGHAT, CDR2 FQNNGV. V lost 5 bases, J lost 3 bases, and 10 bases stayed unmatched. The CDR3 coding sequence is TGTGCCAGCAGCCCTGGGACAGGGGAGAATTTCTACGAGCAGTACTTC. It yields the protein CASSPGTGENFYEQYF.

The V call is TRBV5-6, the J call TRBJ2-3; 9 nucleotides line up with TRBD1. The V segment lost 2 bases and the J segment 3 bases; nucleotides outside the gene matches: 7. CDR3 length: 16 amino acids. Looked up from germline, CDR1 is SGHDT and CDR2 is YYEEEE. The CDR3 here is CASSFLGTGQTDTQYF. The CDR3 coding sequence is TGTGCCAGCAGCTTCCTGGGGACAGGGCAGACAGATACGCAGTATTTT.

The V call is TRBV29-1, the J call TRBJ2-7, with D possibly being TRBD1 or TRBD2 (5 bases each). CDR1 SQVTM and CDR2 ANQGSEA come from the germline V gene. V gave up 2 bases and J gave up 0 bases, with 8 bases separating them. CDR3 length: 13 residues. CDR3 in amino acids: CSVERDGSYEQYF. The CDR3 coding sequence is TGCAGCGTTGAAAGGGACGGCTCCTACGAGCAGTACTTC.

J is TRBJ1-2 and V is TRBV5-6; possibly TRBD1 for D (5 bases). The germline CDR1 and CDR2 sequences are SGHDT and YYEEEE. With 3 bases removed from V and 1 base from J, the gap between germline ends came to 7 bases. The CDR3 spans 13 residues. This chain's CDR3 is CASSYDSNYGYTF. The CDR3 region has the DNA TGTGCCAGCAGCTATGACAGTAACTATGGCTACACCTTC.

This chain joins TRBV30 and TRBJ2-1; TRBD2 aligns across 9 bases. There are 16 residues in the CDR3. CDR1 and CDR2 from the germline V gene are GTSNPN and SVGIG (reference sequence). V lost 3 bases to trimming and J lost 0 bases; unmatched junction nucleotides: 6. CDR3 nucleotide sequence: TGTGCCTGGAGGGACTTTAGCGGGGGCTCCTACAATGAGCAGTTCTTC. It is translated as CAWRDFSGGSYNEQFF.

The J gene is TRBJ1-1, the V gene TRBV4-3; D gene uncertain. Germline CDR1 LGHNA, CDR2 YSLEER. V gave up 1 base and J gave up 5 bases, with 11 bases separating them. The length of the CDR3 is 14 residues. Here the CDR3 DNA reads TGCGCCAGCAGCCAAGGGGTCGTGTCGACTGAAGCTTTCTTT. Its translation is CASSQGVVSTEAFF.

This rearrangement joins TRBV19 to TRBJ2-2; the D is unclear. Germline assignment: CDR1 LNHDA and CDR2 SQIVND (reference sequence). The V gene lost 3 bases and the J gene lost 4 bases, with 6 bases spanning the gap. The CDR3 covers 13 residues. The CDR3 protein is CASSMTSTGELFF. For the CDR3, the DNA is TGTGCCAGTAGTATGACAAGCACCGGGGAGCTGTTTTTT.

The chain joins TRBV9 to TRBJ2-7; D may correspond to TRBD1 or TRBD2 (5 bases each). Trimming removed 7 bases from V and 3 bases from J, with 17 bases in between. This CDR3 region has 14 residues. Germline CDR1 reads SGDLS; CDR2 reads YYNGEE. CDR3 amino acids: CASSPPGPFYEQYF. The CDR3 nucleotides read TGTGCCAGCTCTCCCCCGGGACCTTTCTACGAGCAGTACTTC.

The chain links TRBV5-1 to TRBJ2-1; D call uncertain. Per germline, CDR1 SGHRS and CDR2 YFSETQ. The CDR3 loop spans 15 amino acids. V was pared by 4 bases and J by 8 bases, with 19 bases between. The CDR3 DNA reads as TGCGCCAGCAGCCCTGGCACCCACCGAGGCGATGAGCAGTTCTTC. This codes for CASSPGTHRGDEQFF.

The CDR3 region is CASSRRLTGPSYEQYF. The CDR3 DNA is TGTGCCAGCAGTCGCCGACTGACAGGTCCCTCCTACGAGCAGTACTTC. V is TRBV27 and J is TRBJ2-7; D is possibly TRBD1 (6 bases). Trimming took 5 bases from V and 0 from J, leaving 17 bases between them. CDR1 and CDR2 from the germline V gene are MNHEY and SMNVEV (reference sequence). This CDR3 is 16 amino acids long.

This sequence joins TRBV10-3 and TRBJ2-5; possibly TRBD2 for D (6 bases). This CDR3 contains 14 residues. V shed 4 bases and J shed 3 bases, with 12 bases lying between them. CDR1 ENHRY and CDR2 SYGVKD come from the germline V gene. The DNA of the CDR3 is TGTGCCATCAGTGGGACGGGACTCAAAGAGACCCAGTACTTC. Translated: CAISGTGLKETQYF.

This clone occurred a few times. J is TRBJ1-5 and V is TRBV6-1; D call uncertain. V shed 7 bases and J shed 1 base, with 8 bases lying between them. The CDR3 covers 13 residues. From germline, CDR1 is MNHNS and CDR2 SASEGT. CDR3 sequence reads: CASTEDSNQPQHF. CDR3 nucleotide sequence: TGTGCCAGCACGGAGGACAGCAATCAGCCCCAGCATTTT.

The gene calls are TRBV21-1 and TRBJ2-7; the table gives TRBD1 as D, unverified against the DNA. TRBV21-1 is noted as a pseudogene. The CDR3 consists of 17 residues. Here the CDR3 reads CASSKALCIDRAYEQYF. In DNA form, the CDR3 reads TGTGCCAGCAGCAAAGCGCTTTGTATTGACAGGGCATACGAGCAGTACTTC.

In its sample, this clone was seen once. The gene calls are TRBV5-6 and TRBJ2-3; TRBD2 agrees at 8 bases. Looked up from germline, CDR1 is SGHDT and CDR2 is YYEEEE. Losses at the gene ends were 3 bases for V and 2 bases for J; bases not matched to a gene: 11. The CDR3 covers 17 residues. Here the CDR3 reads CASSSKNSGEPTDTQYF. In DNA form, the CDR3 reads TGTGCCAGCAGCTCTAAGAATAGCGGGGAGCCCACAGATACGCAGTATTTT.

This chain links TRBV2 with TRBJ2-3, with no clear D. This CDR3 region has 10 residues. Germline V CDR1 and CDR2: SNHLY, FYNNEI. Trimming pared 8 bases from V and 4 bases from J, leaving 4 bases between. CDR3 sequence reads: CASEADTQYF. The DNA for the CDR3 is TGTGCCAGCGAGGCAGATACGCAGTATTTT.

CDR3 nucleotides: TGCGCCAGCAGCCAACCAACATCCAGTCTGTCCTACGAGCAGTACTTC. This codes for CASSQPTSSLSYEQYF. This chain uses TRBV4-1 with TRBJ2-7; D remains ambiguous. This CDR3 spans 16 amino acids. The V gene lost 2 bases and the J gene lost 1 base, with 15 bases spanning the gap. In germline, CDR1 is MGHRA, CDR2 YSYEKL.

The V gene is TRBV7-9, the J gene TRBJ2-1, with TRBD2 identical over 7 bases. Germline V gene lookup returns CDR1 SEHNR and CDR2 FQNEAQ (reference sequence). The J segment lost 9 bases and the V segment lost 2 bases, leaving 7 bases of the junction unmatched. This CDR3 has 14 amino acids. In DNA, the CDR3 is TGTGCCAGCAGCTTACTGGCGGGAGCGGTTGAGCAGTTCTTC. Translated, it gives CASSLLAGAVEQFF.

The rearrangement uses TRBV4-1 and TRBJ1-2; no definite D call. Trimming removed 0 bases from V and 4 bases from J, with 12 bases in between. The CDR3 covers 15 residues. The germline V gene encodes CDR1 MGHRA and CDR2 YSYEKL. The CDR3 region has the DNA TGCGCCAGCAGCCAAGACGGGCTTAACTCCTATGGCTACACCTTC. Its protein is CASSQDGLNSYGYTF.

The V gene is TRBV11-2, the J gene TRBJ1-5, with D hard to call. V was pared by 4 bases and J by 7 bases, with 11 bases between. In germline, CDR1 is SGHAT, CDR2 FQNNGV. This CDR3 region has 13 residues. CDR3 sequence: CASSWDGTQPQHF. Here the CDR3 DNA reads TGTGCCAGCAGCTGGGATGGAACGCAGCCCCAGCATTTT. Using reference TRBV11-2 and TRBJ1-5 for the parts outside the CDR3, the full variable domain is EAGVAQSPRYKIIEKRQSVAFWCNPISGHATLYWYQQILGQGPKLLIQFQNNGVVDDSQLPKDRFSAERLKGVDSTLKIQPAKLEDSAVYLCASSWDGTQPQHFGDGTRLSIL.

Of note for this clone: The sample carries other DNA sequences with the same CDR3. The J gene is TRBJ2-7, the V gene TRBV6-1; D gene unclear. The V and J ends lost 3 bases and 3 bases respectively, with 3 bases between them. The V gene's germline CDR1 is MNHNS and CDR2 SASEGT. This CDR3 has 11 amino acids. The CDR3 sequence is CASSEGYEQYF. The CDR3 bases are TGTGCCAGCAGTGAGGGCTACGAGCAGTACTTC.

The V gene is TRBV7-8, the J gene TRBJ1-4, with D uncertain. From germline, CDR1 is SGHVS and CDR2 FQNEAQ. The V end was cut by 3 bases, the J end by 0 bases, with 8 bases between. This CDR3 has 15 residues. CDR3 sequence: CASSFGIPTNEKLFF. As DNA, the CDR3 is TGTGCCAGCAGCTTCGGAATCCCAACTAATGAAAAACTGTTTTTT.

This chain connects TRBV5-5 to TRBJ2-2; no definite D call. Between the trimmed V and J ends, which lost 3 bases and 7 bases, there was a span of 7 bases. CDR1 and CDR2 from the germline V gene are SGHKS and YYEKEE (reference sequence). The CDR3 consists of 12 residues. The CDR3 DNA reads TGTGCCAGCAGCTGGGTGAGCGGGGAGCTGTTTTTT. Translating gives CASSWVSGELFF.

The chain is built from TRBV6-5 and TRBJ2-1, with D hard to call. From germline, CDR1 is MNHEY and CDR2 SVGAGI. V was shortened by 0 bases and J by 0 bases, with 9 bases between the two germline ends. The CDR3 spans 16 residues. CDR3 in amino acids: CASSYSILSSYNEQFF. The CDR3 DNA sequence: TGTGCCAGCAGTTACTCTATACTAAGCTCCTACAATGAGCAGTTCTTC.

The chain combines TRBV4-3 with TRBJ1-1; D is possibly TRBD1 (6 bases). With 0 bases removed from V and 4 bases from J, the gap between germline ends came to 15 bases. The length of the CDR3 is 16 residues. Germline-derived CDR1 and CDR2 are LGHNA and YSLEER. The CDR3 DNA is TGCGCCAGCAGCCAAGATCCTGGTCAAGGGGGCACTGAAGCTTTCTTT. As protein: CASSQDPGQGGTEAFF.

The V and J genes are TRBV7-6 and TRBJ2-5; 8 bases are shared with TRBD2. The J call is uncertain, as TRBJ2-7 better fits the DNA end. CDR1 and CDR2 from the germline V gene are SGHVS and FNYEAQ. This CDR3 has 14 amino acids. The CDR3 here is CASSPRGAVYEQYF. The CDR3 region has the DNA TGTGCCAGCAGCCCGCGGGGGGCGGTCTACGAGCAGTACTTC.

The rearrangement joins TRBV5-1 to TRBJ2-5; TRBD2 is a possible D gene (6 bases). The CDR3 loop spans 14 amino acids. The germline gives CDR1 SGHRS, CDR2 YFSETQ. The V and J ends lost 3 bases and 5 bases respectively, with 14 bases between them. The CDR3 reads CASSSHNAGETQYF. CDR3 nucleotide sequence: TGCGCCAGCAGCTCACATAACGCGGGGGAGACCCAGTACTTC.

V gene TRBV2 combines with J gene TRBJ1-1; no definite D call. Germline V gene lookup returns CDR1 SNHLY and CDR2 FYNNEI. V lost 6 bases, J lost 4 bases, and 15 bases lay in between. This CDR3 is 14 amino acids long. DNA for the CDR3: TGTGCCAGCAGGTCTCCGGGGTCGGGCACTGAAGCTTTCTTT. Its translation: CASRSPGSGTEAFF.

A few counts support this clone. This chain joins TRBV6-1 and TRBJ1-2; D call uncertain. The V and J ends lost 11 bases and 8 bases respectively, with 9 bases between them. This CDR3 region has 9 residues. Germline V CDR1 and CDR2: MNHNS, SASEGT. In DNA form, the CDR3 reads TGTGCCGTCGGATGGGGCTACACCTTC. It translates to CAVGWGYTF.

The chain recombines TRBV30 with TRBJ1-1; D is unresolved. CDR1 is GTSNPN and CDR2 is SVGIG in the germline V gene (reference sequence). The CDR3 is 13 residues long. V was clipped by 0 bases and J by 5 bases, with 10 bases between them. The CDR3, as DNA: TGTGCCTGGAGTGTAACTTCCGGGACTGAAGCTTTCTTT. It yields the protein CAWSVTSGTEAFF.